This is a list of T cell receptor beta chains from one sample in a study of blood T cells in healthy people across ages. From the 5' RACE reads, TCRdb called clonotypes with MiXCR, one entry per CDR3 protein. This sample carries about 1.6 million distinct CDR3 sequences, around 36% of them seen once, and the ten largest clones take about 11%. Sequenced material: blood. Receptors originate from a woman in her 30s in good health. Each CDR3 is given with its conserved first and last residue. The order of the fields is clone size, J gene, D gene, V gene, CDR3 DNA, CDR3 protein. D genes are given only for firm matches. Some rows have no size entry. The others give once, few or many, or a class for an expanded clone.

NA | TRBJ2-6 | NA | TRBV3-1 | TGTGCCAGCAGCCAAGTGAATAACAGGGACGTCCTGACTTTC | CASSQVNNRDVLTF
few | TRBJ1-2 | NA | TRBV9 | TGTGCCAGCAGCCCCGGACACACAGGGATCTATGGCTACACCTTC | CASSPGHTGIYGYTF
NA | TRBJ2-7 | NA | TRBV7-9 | TGTGCCAGCAGCTTAGTACAGGAATTGAACGAGCAGTACTTC | CASSLVQELNEQYF
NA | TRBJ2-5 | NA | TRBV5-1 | TGCGCCAGCAGCTTGTATCCCTCCCGCCAAGAGACCCAGTACTTC | CASSLYPSRQETQYF
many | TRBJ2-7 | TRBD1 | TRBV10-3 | TGTGCCATCAGTGATCCGGGACAGGGTAACTACGAGCAGTACTTC | CAISDPGQGNYEQYF
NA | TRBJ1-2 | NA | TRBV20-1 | NA | CSAERTDRGSLGYGCTF
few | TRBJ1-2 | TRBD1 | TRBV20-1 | TGCAGTGCTAGCCCTAACACAGGGGGCGACTATGGCTACACCTTC | CSASPNTGGDYGYTF
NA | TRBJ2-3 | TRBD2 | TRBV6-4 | TGTGCCATCGGCCTCCTTATACTAGCTGGCGGGAGAGGTAGATACGCGCAGTATTTT | CAIGLLILAGGRGRYAQYF
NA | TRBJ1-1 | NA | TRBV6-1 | TGTGCCAGCAAGGGGGGACCAAACACTGAAGCTTTCTTT | CASKGGPNTEAFF
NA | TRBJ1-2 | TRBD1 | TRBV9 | TGTGCCAGCAGCCCGGACAGGGTCCCATATGGCTACACCTTC | CASSPDRVPYGYTF
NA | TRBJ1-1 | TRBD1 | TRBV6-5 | TGTGCCGGCAGTTCGTGGACAGGGGGCACTGAAGCTTTCTTT | CAGSSWTGGTEAFF
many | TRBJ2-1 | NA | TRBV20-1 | TGCAGTGGGTTACCAACCGTAACTCACAATGAGCAGTTCTTC | CSGLPTVTHNEQFF
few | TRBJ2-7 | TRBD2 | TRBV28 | TGTGCCAGCACCCCCCTAGCGGGAACCGCCTACGAGCAGTACTTC | CASTPLAGTAYEQYF
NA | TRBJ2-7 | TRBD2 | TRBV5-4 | TGTGCCAGCAGCCTCGGGGGTAGCGGGAGGGACGAGCAGTACTTC | CASSLGGSGRDEQYF
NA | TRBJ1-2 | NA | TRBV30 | TGTGCCTGGAGTCGGGGCGACTATGGCTACACCTTC | CAWSRGDYGYTF
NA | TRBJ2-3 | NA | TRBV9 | TGTGCCAGCCAGGGGGGTGGAGTCCCCCAAGATACGCAGTATTTT | CASQGGGVPQDTQYF